These T cell receptor beta chains were read from a single sample in a study of blood T cell repertoires in COVID-19. Profiling relied on immunoSEQ multiplex PCR, and the TCRdb table lists in-frame clones only, not all of them. The profile shows roughly 400,000 clones, around 90% of them singletons. Input material: PBMCs or T cells enriched from blood (not recorded which). These receptors originate from a man between 18 and 35 years old who had recovered from COVID-19. Both conserved end residues are part of each CDR3. Each record gives: J gene, D gene, V gene, clone size, CDR3 protein, CDR3 DNA. A D gene is named only where the DNA matches it firmly. Clone sizes are given selectively: once, few, many, or a class where the clone is expanded.

J: TRBJ1-2; D: .; V: TRBV29-1; size: .; CDR3: CSVLGGYGYTF; DNA: TGCAGCGTATTGGGGGGCTATGGCTACACCTTC
J: TRBJ2-7; D: TRBD2; V: TRBV27; size: .; CDR3: CASSLNVGGAYEQYF; DNA: TGTGCCAGCAGTTTAAATGTGGGGGGGGCCTACGAGCAGTACTTC
J: TRBJ1-1; D: TRBD1; V: TRBV5-4; size: .; CDR3: CASRPTGSTEAFF; DNA: TGTGCCAGCAGACCGACAGGGAGCACTGAAGCTTTCTTT
J: TRBJ1-3; D: .; V: TRBV4-1; size: .; CDR3: CASSQGNPTASGNTIYF; DNA: TGCGCCAGCAGCCAAGGAAATCCGACAGCCTCTGGAAACACCATATATTTT
J: TRBJ2-7; D: TRBD2; V: TRBV28; size: .; CDR3: CASSLAGRVHYEQYF; DNA: TGTGCCAGCAGTTTAGCCGGGAGGGTACACTACGAGCAGTACTTC
J: TRBJ2-1; D: TRBD1; V: TRBV28; size: .; CDR3: CASIRDSYNEQFF; DNA: TGTGCCAGCATCCGGGACAGTTACAATGAGCAGTTCTTC
J: TRBJ1-6; D: TRBD1; V: TRBV19; size: .; CDR3: CASSIRPGGNSPLHF; DNA: TGTGCCAGTAGTATTCGCCCAGGGGGCAATTCACCCCTCCACTTT
J: TRBJ2-5; D: TRBD2; V: TRBV9; size: many; CDR3: CASSVGTSGQETQYF; DNA: TGTGCCAGCAGCGTAGGAACTAGCGGTCAAGAGACCCAGTACTTC
J: TRBJ1-1; D: .; V: TRBV5-1; size: few; CDR3: CASSAPTEGGSMNTEAFF; DNA: TGCGCCAGCAGCGCCCCAACAGAGGGAGGTTCCATGAACACTGAAGCTTTCTTT
J: TRBJ1-2; D: .; V: TRBV6-1; size: .; CDR3: CASSEGGRLGYTF; DNA: TGTGCCAGCAGTGAAGGGGGGCGCTTGGGCTACACCTTC